This is a list of T cell receptor beta chains from one sample in a study of tumor-infiltrating lymphocytes in localized non-small cell lung cancer. Clones were sequenced by immunoSEQ multiplex PCR, and TCRdb holds only the in-frame ones, with some missing. The top ten clones hold roughly a tenth of a sample with about 3,000 clones, more than 45% of them seen once. Sequencing was done on a sample of uninvolved lung tissue not adjacent to the tumor. The receptors stem from a human donor with non-small cell lung cancer. The CDR3 runs from the conserved cysteine through the conserved F or W. The D gene is left open where the match is weak. Size values are once, few and many counts, or a class for expanded clones, and some rows have none.

>NA|TRBD2|TRBV19|TRBJ2-1
CASISGVGNEQFF
TGTGCCAGTATAAGCGGGGTAGGCAATGAGCAGTTCTTC
>NA|NA|TRBV7-2|TRBJ1-2
CASSPQVANYGYTF
TGTGCCAGCAGCCCGCAGGTAGCTAACTATGGCTACACCTTC
>NA|TRBD1|TRBV5-6|TRBJ2-2
CASSSPGQGPGELFF
TGTGCCAGCAGCTCCCCGGGACAGGGCCCCGGGGAGCTGTTTTTT
>once|NA|TRBV28|TRBJ1-2
CAILAGGTNYGYTF
TGTGCCATCTTGGCGGGAGGAACTAACTATGGCTACACCTTC
>few|TRBD1|TRBV6-5|TRBJ2-1
CASSYSFRQGSNEQFF
TGTGCCAGCAGTTACTCGTTCCGACAGGGGAGCAATGAGCAGTTCTTC
>NA|NA|TRBV5-1|TRBJ2-7
CASSLGYSYEQYF
TGCGCCAGCAGCTTGGGCTACTCCTACGAGCAGTACTTC
>NA|TRBD1|TRBV7-2|TRBJ2-7
CASSPAGGEYEQYF
TGTGCCAGCAGCCCGGCAGGGGGTGAATACGAGCAGTACTTC
>NA|NA|TRBV7-9|TRBJ2-7
CASSWGRGPSFPYEQYF
TGTGCCAGCAGCTGGGGGAGGGGGCCTTCTTTCCCCTACGAGCAGTACTTC
>NA|NA|TRBV18|TRBJ1-4
CASSPQGANEKLFF
TGTGCCAGCTCACCACAAGGGGCTAATGAAAAACTGTTTTTT
>NA|NA|TRBV4-3|TRBJ1-2
CASSQESHSDGYGYTF
TGCGCCAGCAGCCAAGAATCTCACAGCGACGGCTATGGCTACACCTTC
>NA|NA|TRBV28|TRBJ1-2
CASSSGTANYGYTF
TGTGCCAGCAGTTCCGGGACGGCTAACTATGGCTACACCTTC
>NA|NA|TRBV11-3|TRBJ2-3
CASSAVGAGDTQYF
TGTGCCAGCAGCGCGGTCGGGGCAGGGGATACGCAGTATTTT
>NA|TRBD1|TRBV19|TRBJ2-7
CASSPFLGTVRPYEQYF
TGTGCCAGTAGCCCTTTTCTCGGGACAGTAAGACCCTACGAGCAGTACTTC
>few|NA|TRBV30|TRBJ1-5
CAWSAIDSLNQPQHF
TGTGCCTGGAGTGCCATCGACAGCCTCAATCAGCCCCAGCATTTT
>few|NA|TRBV5-4|TRBJ1-2
CASSFRSGGTDGYTF
TGTGCCAGCAGCTTTCGGTCGGGAGGAACCGATGGCTACACCTTC
>NA|NA|TRBV5-1|TRBJ2-2
CASSLTQDLNTGELFF
TGCGCCAGCAGCTTGACACAGGACTTGAACACCGGGGAGCTGTTTTTT
>once|NA|TRBV27|TRBJ2-3
CASSLSAQTIPYF
TGTGCCAGCAGTTTATCGGCCCAGACTATACCGTATTTT
>few|NA|TRBV6-1|TRBJ2-5
CASSEARGATQYF
TGTGCCAGCAGTGAAGCGAGGGGGGCGACCCAGTACTTC
>NA|NA|TRBV30|TRBJ2-1
CAWSPTSHEQFF
TGTGCCTGGAGCCCTACTAGTCATGAGCAGTTCTTC
>NA|TRBD2|TRBV7-9|TRBJ2-3
CASTKGTSGSTDTQYF
TGTGCCAGCACCAAGGGGACTAGCGGTTCCACAGATACGCAGTATTTT
>few|NA|TRBV30|TRBJ1-4
CAWSVREKKLFF
TGTGCCTGGAGTGTACGAGAGAAAAAACTGTTTTTT
>few|NA|TRBV27|TRBJ1-1
CASSPLAGLGTEAFF
TGTGCCAGCAGTCCTCTCGCAGGGTTAGGGACTGAAGCTTTCTTT
>medium-sized|TRBD2|TRBV28|TRBJ2-7
CASSSPGTSGSEQYF
TGTGCCAGCAGTTCTCCCGGGACTAGCGGGAGCGAGCAGTACTTC
>once|NA|TRBV29-1|TRBJ1-1
CSVDRAPNTEAFF
TGCAGCGTTGACCGGGCGCCGAACACTGAAGCTTTCTTT
>few|NA|TRBV28|TRBJ1-6
CASSSSITGEGSPLHF
TGTGCCAGCAGTTCCTCCATCACGGGGGAGGGATCACCCCTCCACTTT
>few|NA|TRBV6-4|TRBJ1-2
CASSDIGGLGGYTF
TGTGCCAGCAGTGACATCGGGGGTTTAGGTGGCTACACCTTC
>NA|NA|TRBV7-9|TRBJ2-5
CASSLAQGGQETQYF
TGTGCCAGCAGCTTAGCTCAGGGGGGCCAAGAGACCCAGTACTTC